The following is a T cell receptor (beta chain) sequence with its context. The antigen is unknown. This entry comes from a study of T cell responses to AZD1222 COVID-19 vaccine. Pooling of second doses given at about 4 or about 12 weeks was done. The repertoire was sequenced with immunoSEQ multiplex PCR; TCRdb's copy has only in-frame clones and lacks some. Of 150,000 or so clones listed, about nine tenths are singletons. Study-wide findings and caveats: Just a handful of AZD1222 recipients were seropositive at baseline. Mapped onto spike, vaccine-associated CD4 TCRs spanned it and were dominant at 160-218 and 743-854. There were repertoire samples only from the period after the peak T cell response.

Sequenced material: peripheral blood, taken 28 days after the second AZD1222 dose. The receptor was derived from an adult who received the AZD1222 COVID-19 vaccine.

The CDR3: CASSMARAGTGELFF. CDR3 coding DNA: TGTGCCAGTAGTATGGCCAGGGCGGGCACCGGGGAGCTGTTTTTT. V and J are TRBV19 and TRBJ2-2, with D possibly called TRBD1 or TRBD2 (5 bases each). The CDR3 is 15 amino acids. CDR1 is LNHDA, CDR2 SQIVND, per germline (reference sequence). V was pared by 3 bases and J by 4 bases, with 12 bases between.